The present TCR beta chain was sequenced within a study of shared clonotypes between healthy human individuals. Concerning this clone: The antigen remains unidentified.

Researchers ran the assay at a deep level. Profiled with immunoSEQ multiplex PCR; TCRdb holds only in-frame clones, not every one. The profile shows 650,000 to 800,000 clones, about 91% of them singletons. The CDR3 consists of 11 residues. Germline V gene data show CDR1 as MNHEY and CDR2 as SMNVEV (reference sequence). V lost 11 bases, J lost 6 bases, and 14 bases lay in between. Terminally differentiated effector memory CD45RA+ cells were left out of the naive CD8 fraction, which was CD45RO-negative and positively selected for CCR7. Findings and limits, study-wide: Of the naive CD4 clonotypes, around 4.9% were shared across a few donors.

The chain employs TRBV27 and TRBJ2-7; no definite D call. Sequences were obtained from naive CD8+ T cells sorted from blood. This TCR came from a man aged 25 to 40 in good health. CDR3 nucleotide sequence: TGTGCCTCGTCTCGCGGCCGCGAGCAGTACTTC. Translation: CASSRGREQYF.